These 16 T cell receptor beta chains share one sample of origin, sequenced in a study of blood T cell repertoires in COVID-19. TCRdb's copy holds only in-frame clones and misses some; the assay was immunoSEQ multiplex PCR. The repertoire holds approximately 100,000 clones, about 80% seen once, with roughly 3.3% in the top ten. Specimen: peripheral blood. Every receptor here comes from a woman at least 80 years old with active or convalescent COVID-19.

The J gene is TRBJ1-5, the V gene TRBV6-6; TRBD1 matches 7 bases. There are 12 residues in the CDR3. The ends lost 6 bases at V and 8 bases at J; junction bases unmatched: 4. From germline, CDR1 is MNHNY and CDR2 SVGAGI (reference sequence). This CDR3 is CASRKQGEPQHF. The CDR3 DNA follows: TGTGCCAGCAGAAAGCAGGGGGAGCCCCAGCATTTT.

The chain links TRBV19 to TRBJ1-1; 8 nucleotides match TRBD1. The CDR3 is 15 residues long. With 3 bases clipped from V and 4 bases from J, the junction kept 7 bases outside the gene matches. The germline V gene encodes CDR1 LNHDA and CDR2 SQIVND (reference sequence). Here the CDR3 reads CASSILGQGGTEAFF. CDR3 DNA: TGTGCCAGTAGTATTCTAGGACAGGGAGGCACTGAAGCTTTCTTT.

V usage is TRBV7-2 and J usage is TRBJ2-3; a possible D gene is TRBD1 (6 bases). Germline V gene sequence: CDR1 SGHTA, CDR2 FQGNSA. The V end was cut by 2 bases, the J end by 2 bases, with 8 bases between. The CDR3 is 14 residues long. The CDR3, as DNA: TGTGCCAGCAGCTTAAGGGGGAACACAGATACGCAGTATTTT. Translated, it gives CASSLRGNTDTQYF.

This CDR3 reads CASSQDPTSGGSDTQYF. The DNA of the CDR3 is TGCGCCAGCAGCCAAGATCCCACTAGCGGGGGATCAGATACGCAGTATTTT. The gene calls are TRBV4-1 and TRBJ2-3, with 11 bases aligning to TRBD2. The CDR3 runs to 17 residues. V gave up 0 bases and J gave up 4 bases; unmatched junction bases: 6. Germline V gene data show CDR1 as MGHRA and CDR2 as YSYEKL.

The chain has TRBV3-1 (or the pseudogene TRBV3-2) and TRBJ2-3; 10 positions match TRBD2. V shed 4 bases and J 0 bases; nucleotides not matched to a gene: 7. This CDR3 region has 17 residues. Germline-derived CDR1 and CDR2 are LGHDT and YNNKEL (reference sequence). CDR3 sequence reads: CASSPRTSGTSTDTQYF. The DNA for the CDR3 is TGTGCCAGCAGCCCACGGACTAGCGGCACTAGCACAGATACGCAGTATTTT.

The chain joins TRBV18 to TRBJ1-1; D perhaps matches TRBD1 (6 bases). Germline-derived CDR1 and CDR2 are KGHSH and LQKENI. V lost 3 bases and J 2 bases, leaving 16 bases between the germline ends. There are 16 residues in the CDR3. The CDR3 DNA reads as TGTGCCAGCTCACCGCGGAAGGGGGGGGGTAACACTGAAGCTTTCTTT. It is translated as CASSPRKGGGNTEAFF.

The CDR3 bases are TGTGCCAGCAGCTTAGGGTACGGGAACTACAATGAGCAGTTCTTC. Encoded protein: CASSLGYGNYNEQFF. The V and J genes are TRBV11-2 and TRBJ2-1; D might be TRBD2 (5 bases). CDR3 length: 15 residues. V was clipped by 1 base and J by 3 bases, with 10 bases between them. Germline assignment: CDR1 SGHAT and CDR2 FQNNGV.

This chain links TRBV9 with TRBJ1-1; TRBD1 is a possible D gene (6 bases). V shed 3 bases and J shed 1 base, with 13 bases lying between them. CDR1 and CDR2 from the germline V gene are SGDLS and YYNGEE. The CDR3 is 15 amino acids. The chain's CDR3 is CASSADSMRNTEAFF. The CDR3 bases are TGTGCCAGCAGCGCGGACAGTATGAGGAACACTGAAGCTTTCTTT.

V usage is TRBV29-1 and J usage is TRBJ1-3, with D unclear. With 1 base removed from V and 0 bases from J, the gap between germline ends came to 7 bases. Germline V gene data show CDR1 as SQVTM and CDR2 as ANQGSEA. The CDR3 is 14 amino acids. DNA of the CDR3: TGCAGCGTTGAAGTCTCCAGCTCTGGAAACACCATATATTTT. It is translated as CSVEVSSSGNTIYF.

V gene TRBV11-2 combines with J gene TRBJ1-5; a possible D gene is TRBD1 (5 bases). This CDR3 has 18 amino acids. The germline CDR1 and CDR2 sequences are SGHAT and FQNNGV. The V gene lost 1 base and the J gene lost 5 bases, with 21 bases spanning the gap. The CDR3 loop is CASSLGMRLGAADQPQHF. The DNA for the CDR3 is TGTGCCAGCAGCTTAGGAATGAGGTTAGGGGCGGCGGATCAGCCCCAGCATTTT.

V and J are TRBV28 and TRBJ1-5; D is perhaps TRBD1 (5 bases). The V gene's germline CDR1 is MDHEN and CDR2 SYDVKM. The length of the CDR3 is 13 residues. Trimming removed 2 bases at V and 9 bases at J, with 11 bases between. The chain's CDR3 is CASSLTGLRPQHF. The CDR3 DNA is TGTGCCAGCAGTTTAACAGGCCTAAGGCCCCAGCATTTT.

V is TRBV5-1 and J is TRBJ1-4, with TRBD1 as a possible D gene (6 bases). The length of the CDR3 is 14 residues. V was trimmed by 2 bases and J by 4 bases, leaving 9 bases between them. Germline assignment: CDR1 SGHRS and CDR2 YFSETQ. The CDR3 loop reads CASSLQGDNEKLFF. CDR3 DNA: TGCGCCAGCAGCTTACAGGGAGATAATGAAAAACTGTTTTTT.

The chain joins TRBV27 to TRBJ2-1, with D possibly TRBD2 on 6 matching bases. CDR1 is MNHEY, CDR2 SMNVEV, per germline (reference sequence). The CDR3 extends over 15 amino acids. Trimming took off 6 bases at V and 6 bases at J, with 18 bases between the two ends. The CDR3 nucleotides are TGTGCCAGCAGGGAGGGGCCCGGGACCCTCAATGAGCAGTTCTTC. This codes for CASREGPGTLNEQFF.

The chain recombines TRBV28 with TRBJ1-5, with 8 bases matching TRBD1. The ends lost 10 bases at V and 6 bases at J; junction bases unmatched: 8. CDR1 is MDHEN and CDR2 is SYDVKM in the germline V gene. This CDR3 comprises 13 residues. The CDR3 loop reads CATLGGTGQPQHF. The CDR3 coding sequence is TGTGCCACCCTAGGTGGGACAGGTCAGCCCCAGCATTTT. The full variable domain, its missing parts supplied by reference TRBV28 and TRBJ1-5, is DVKVTQSSRYLVKRTGEKVFLECVQDMDHENMFWYRQDPGLGLRLIYFSYDVKMKEKGDIPEGYSVSREKKERFSLILESASTNQTSMYLCATLGGTGQPQHFGDGTRLSIL.

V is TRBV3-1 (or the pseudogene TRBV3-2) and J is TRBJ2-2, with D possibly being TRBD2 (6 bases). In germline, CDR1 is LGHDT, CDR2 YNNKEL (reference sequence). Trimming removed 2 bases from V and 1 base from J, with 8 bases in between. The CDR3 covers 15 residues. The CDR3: CASSQMRENTGELFF. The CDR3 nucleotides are TGTGCCAGCAGCCAAATGCGGGAGAACACCGGGGAGCTGTTTTTT.

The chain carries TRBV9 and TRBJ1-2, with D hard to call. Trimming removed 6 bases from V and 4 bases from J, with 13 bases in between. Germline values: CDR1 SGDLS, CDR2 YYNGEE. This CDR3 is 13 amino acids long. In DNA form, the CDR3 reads TGTGCCAGCACCCCGGGGTTCGGCTATGGCTACACCTTC. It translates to CASTPGFGYGYTF.